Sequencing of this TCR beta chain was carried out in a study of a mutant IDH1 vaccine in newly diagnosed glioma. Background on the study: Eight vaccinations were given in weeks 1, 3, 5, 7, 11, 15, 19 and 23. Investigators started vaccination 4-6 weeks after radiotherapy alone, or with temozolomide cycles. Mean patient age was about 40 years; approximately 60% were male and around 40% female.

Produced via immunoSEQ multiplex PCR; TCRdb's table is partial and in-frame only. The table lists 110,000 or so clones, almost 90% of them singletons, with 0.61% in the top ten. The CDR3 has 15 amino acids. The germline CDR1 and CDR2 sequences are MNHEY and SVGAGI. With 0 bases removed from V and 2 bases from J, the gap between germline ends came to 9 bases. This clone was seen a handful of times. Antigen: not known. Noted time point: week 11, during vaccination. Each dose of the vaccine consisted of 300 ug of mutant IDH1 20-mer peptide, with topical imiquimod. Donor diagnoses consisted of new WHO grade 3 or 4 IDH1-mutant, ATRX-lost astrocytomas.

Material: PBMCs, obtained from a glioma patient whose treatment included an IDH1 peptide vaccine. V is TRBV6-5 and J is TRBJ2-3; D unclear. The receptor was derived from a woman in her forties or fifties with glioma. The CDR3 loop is CASSYSGISTDTQYF. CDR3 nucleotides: TGTGCCAGCAGTTACTCTGGGATTTCCACAGATACGCAGTATTTT.